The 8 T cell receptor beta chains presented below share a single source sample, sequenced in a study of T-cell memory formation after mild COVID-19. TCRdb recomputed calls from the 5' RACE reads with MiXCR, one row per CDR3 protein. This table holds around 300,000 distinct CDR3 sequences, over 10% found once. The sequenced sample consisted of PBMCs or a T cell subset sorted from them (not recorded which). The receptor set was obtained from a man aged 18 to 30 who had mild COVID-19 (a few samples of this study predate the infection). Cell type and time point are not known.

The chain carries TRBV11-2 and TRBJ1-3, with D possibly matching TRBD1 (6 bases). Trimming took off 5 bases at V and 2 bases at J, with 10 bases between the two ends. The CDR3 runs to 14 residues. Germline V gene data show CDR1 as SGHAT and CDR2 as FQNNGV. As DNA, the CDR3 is TGTGCCAGCAGCCATTACAGGGCTGGAAACACCATATATTTT. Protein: CASSHYRAGNTIYF.

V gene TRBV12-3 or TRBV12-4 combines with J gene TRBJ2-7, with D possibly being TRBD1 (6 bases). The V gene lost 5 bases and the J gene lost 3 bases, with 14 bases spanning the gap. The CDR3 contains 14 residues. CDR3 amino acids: CASSLSPGHYEQYF. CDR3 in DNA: TGTGCCAGCAGTCTCTCACCGGGACACTACGAGCAGTACTTC.

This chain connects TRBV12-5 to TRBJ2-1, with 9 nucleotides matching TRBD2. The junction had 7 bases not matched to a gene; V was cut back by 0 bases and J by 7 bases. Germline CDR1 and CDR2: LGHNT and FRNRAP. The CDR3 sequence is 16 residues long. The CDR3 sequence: CASGLVLGLALNEQFF. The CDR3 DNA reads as TGTGCTAGTGGTTTGGTACTGGGACTAGCTTTAAATGAGCAGTTCTTC.

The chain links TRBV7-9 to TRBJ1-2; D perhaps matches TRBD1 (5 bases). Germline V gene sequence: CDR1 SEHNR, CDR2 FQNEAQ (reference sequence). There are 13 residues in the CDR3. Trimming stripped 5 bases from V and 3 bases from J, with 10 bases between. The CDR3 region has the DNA TGTGCCAGCAGCCGCGGGACCCACTATGGCTACACCTTC. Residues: CASSRGTHYGYTF. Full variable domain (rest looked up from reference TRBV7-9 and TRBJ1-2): DTGVSQNPRHKITKRGQNVTFRCDPISEHNRLYWYRQTLGQGPEFLTYFQNEAQLEKSRLLSDRFSAERPKGSFSTLEIQRTEQGDSAMYLCASSRGTHYGYTFGSGTRLTVV.

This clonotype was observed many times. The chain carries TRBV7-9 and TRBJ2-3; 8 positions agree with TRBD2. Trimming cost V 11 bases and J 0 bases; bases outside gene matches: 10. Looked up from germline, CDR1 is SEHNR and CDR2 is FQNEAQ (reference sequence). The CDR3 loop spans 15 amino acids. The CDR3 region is CAGGEKRGSTDTQYF. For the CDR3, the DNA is TGTGCCGGAGGGGAGAAGCGGGGGAGCACAGATACGCAGTATTTT.

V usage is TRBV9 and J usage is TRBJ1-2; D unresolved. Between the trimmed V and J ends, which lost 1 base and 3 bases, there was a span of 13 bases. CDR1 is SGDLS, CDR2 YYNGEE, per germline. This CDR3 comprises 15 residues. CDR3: CASSVRPVIDYGYTF. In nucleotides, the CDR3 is TGTGCCAGCAGCGTACGTCCAGTCATTGACTATGGCTACACCTTC. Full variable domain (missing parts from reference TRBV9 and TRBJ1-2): DSGVTQTPKHLITATGQRVTLRCSPRSGDLSVYWYQQSLDQGLQFLIQYYNGEERAKGNILERFSAQQFPDLHSELNLSSLELGDSALYFCASSVRPVIDYGYTFGSGTRLTVV.

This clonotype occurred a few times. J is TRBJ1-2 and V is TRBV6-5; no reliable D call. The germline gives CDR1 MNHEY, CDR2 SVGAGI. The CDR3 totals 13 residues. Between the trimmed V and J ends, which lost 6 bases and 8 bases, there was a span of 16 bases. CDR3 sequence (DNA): TGTGCCAGCAGCCCGGGCCGCCAGATGGGCTACACCTTC. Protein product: CASSPGRQMGYTF.

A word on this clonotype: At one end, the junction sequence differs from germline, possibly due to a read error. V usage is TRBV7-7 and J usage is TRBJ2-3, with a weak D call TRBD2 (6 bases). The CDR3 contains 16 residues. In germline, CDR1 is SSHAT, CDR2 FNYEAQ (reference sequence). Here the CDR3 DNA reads TGTGCTAGCAGCTTAGGTCCAGCGGGTATCGCAGATACGCAGTATTTT. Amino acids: CASSLGPAGIADTQYF.